The rows below give T cell receptor beta chains drawn from one sample of a study of T cells and Merkel cell carcinoma outcomes. Sequencing used immunoSEQ multiplex PCR; TCRdb keeps in-frame clones, though not all of them. This table has under 25,000 clones, about four fifths appearing once. Source material: tumor tissue from Merkel cell carcinoma. Receptors originate from a human donor with Merkel cell carcinoma. CDR3s include the opening cysteine and the closing phenylalanine or tryptophan. Each record gives: V gene, CDR3 protein.

TRBV20-1 CSALGIDTQYF
TRBV29-1 CSAGTPSSYEQYF
TRBV14 CASSWIGSLNTEAFF
TRBV28 CATLAGGAKNIQYF
TRBV28 CASSDPGAPGGNTIYF
TRBV29-1 CSVEGTGGIYEQYF
TRBV13 CASSPIAGLYNEQFF
TRBV20-1 CSAYYNEQFF
TRBV27 CASSLSRRMGQGNAGYTF
TRBV6-5 CASSYFDAGDSPLHF
TRBV29-1 CSVRISGRRVEQFF
TRBV7-9 CASSHWDSPLEQYF
TRBV5-1 CASTGWQGHPPTF
TRBV4-1 CASSEDFSGRGYNEQFF
TRBV19 CASSMVGGRPRDNEKLFF
TRBV5-1 CASRQGVGYTF
TRBV6-1 CASSEQREWETAHSNQPQHF
TRBV11-3 CASSLGFGEKLFF
TRBV7-9 CASSLIVSGGGNTIYF
TRBV6-4 CASPSWRRGSWDEQYF
TRBV5-6 CASSSTGDSGYTF
TRBV9 CASSRGTGADSPLHF
TRBV9 CASRTGGGSGANVLTF
TRBV19 CASNYRGPDTEAFF
TRBV5-6 CASRHVKETQYF
TRBV6-5 CASSYAGPRGTGELFF
TRBV2 CASSGLGNTEAFF